These 10 T cell receptor beta chains were sequenced from one sample in a study of beta chain features in type 1 diabetes. Expressed TCRB transcripts were sequenced after all isolated RNA was converted to cDNA. Profiling relied on immunoSEQ multiplex PCR, and the TCRdb table lists in-frame clones only, not all of them. The top ten clones hold 2.3% of a sample with 150,000 or so clones, 7% to 10% of them seen once. Material for sequencing was central memory CD4+ T cells from blood. The receptors originated from a woman under 30 in good health.

This clone was counted only a few times. The chain couples TRBV5-1 to TRBJ2-6, with TRBD1 matching 7 bases. Germline CDR1 and CDR2: SGHRS and YFSETQ. There are 15 residues in the CDR3. J lost 3 bases, V lost 7 bases, and 7 bases had no gene match. Here the CDR3 reads CASGSTGNGANVLTF. The CDR3 DNA sequence: TGCGCCAGCGGATCGACAGGGAATGGGGCCAACGTCCTGACTTTC. Complete variable domain (other parts from reference TRBV5-1 and TRBJ2-6): KAGVTQTPRYLIKTRGQQVTLSCSPISGHRSVSWYQQTPGQGLQFLFEYFSETQRNKGNFPGRFSGRQFSNSRSEMNVSTLELGDSALYLCASGSTGNGANVLTFGAGSRLTVL.

This chain connects TRBV7-2 to TRBJ2-2; D is undetermined. This CDR3 contains 14 residues. Trimming cost V 1 base and J 1 base, with 4 bases left between them. Per germline, CDR1 SGHTA and CDR2 FQGNSA. CDR3 in DNA: TGTGCCAGCAGCTTAGTACTGAACACCGGGGAGCTGTTTTTT. Translating gives CASSLVLNTGELFF.

The chain recombines TRBV30 with TRBJ1-1; D remains ambiguous. Germline V gives CDR1 GTSNPN, CDR2 SVGIG (reference sequence). The CDR3 extends over 14 amino acids. V was cut by 5 bases and J by 0 bases, with 13 bases left in between. CDR3 DNA sequence: TGTGCCTGGGGTAGGAGGCGGGTGAACACTGAAGCTTTCTTT. Translating it yields CAWGRRRVNTEAFF. Variable domain in full (rest from reference TRBV30 and TRBJ1-1): SQTIHQWPATLVQPVGSPLSLECTVEGTSNPNLYWYRQAAGRGLQLLFYSVGIGQISSEVPQNLSASRPQDRQFILSSKKLLLSDSGFYLCAWGRRRVNTEAFFGQGTRLTVV.

There are a few counts of this clone. J is TRBJ2-2 and V is TRBV4-2, with 9 bases that match TRBD1. The V gene's germline CDR1 is LGHNA and CDR2 YNFKEQ. CDR3 length equals 16 residues. V was pared by 1 base and J by 7 bases, with 7 bases of the junction left unmatched. In DNA, the CDR3 is TGTGCCAGCAGCCAAGCCGGGACAGGGCATGGCGGGGAGCTGTTTTTT. This translates into CASSQAGTGHGGELFF.

The V call is TRBV9, the J call TRBJ2-2, with 14 positions matching TRBD2. Trimming cost V 0 bases and J 7 bases; bases outside gene matches: 5. The CDR3 is 17 residues long. Germline V gene sequence: CDR1 SGDLS, CDR2 YYNGEE. CDR3 sequence reads: CASSVAGLAGAGGELFF. CDR3 nucleotide sequence: TGTGCCAGCAGCGTAGCGGGACTAGCGGGAGCGGGCGGGGAGCTGTTTTTT.

This clone was seen a few times. The gene calls are TRBV4-1 and TRBJ1-5; the D is unclear. The CDR3 contains 16 residues. V lost 1 base to trimming and J lost 1 base, with 11 bases between them. The germline V gene encodes CDR1 MGHRA and CDR2 YSYEKL. The CDR3 DNA follows: TGCGCCAGCAGCCAAGTCGCTACCTACAGCAATCAGCCCCAGCATTTT. Translated: CASSQVATYSNQPQHF.

This clone showed up many times. V gene TRBV2 combines with J gene TRBJ1-3, with D hard to call. The CDR3 consists of 13 residues. Germline assignment: CDR1 SNHLY and CDR2 FYNNEI. The ends were cut back, 6 bases at V and 4 bases at J, with 10 bases in the middle. Written as DNA, the CDR3 is TGTGCCAGCAGCCAAACACAGGGAAACACCATATATTTT. Amino acids: CASSQTQGNTIYF. The full variable domain, rest sourced from reference TRBV2 and TRBJ1-3, is EPEVTQTPSHQVTQMGQEVILRCVPISNHLYFYWYRQILGQKVEFLVSFYNNEISEKSEIFDDQFSVERPDGSNFTLKIRSTKLEDSAMYFCASSQTQGNTIYFGEGSWLTVV.

This sequence joins TRBV2 and TRBJ2-7, with 10 positions matching TRBD1. V shed 6 bases and J 0 bases; nucleotides not matched to a gene: 11. Germline-derived CDR1 and CDR2 are SNHLY and FYNNEI. The CDR3 runs to 17 residues. CDR3 coding DNA: TGTGCCAGCAGCCGACAGGGGGCCCTCCGGAGCTCCTACGAGCAGTACTTC. Encoded protein: CASSRQGALRSSYEQYF.

This rearrangement joins TRBV14 to TRBJ2-7, with 12 bases identical to TRBD2. Germline V gene lookup returns CDR1 SGHDN and CDR2 FVKESK. This CDR3 has 15 amino acids. J lost 6 bases, V lost 4 bases, and 7 bases had no gene match. CDR3: CASSPTLAGGFEQYF. CDR3 nucleotide sequence: TGTGCCAGCAGCCCGACACTAGCGGGAGGTTTCGAGCAGTACTTC.

The chain recombines TRBV11-2 with TRBJ2-7, with 11 bases lining up with TRBD1. V lost 4 bases, J lost 4 bases, and 6 bases stayed unmatched. Germline CDR1 and CDR2: SGHAT and FQNNGV. The CDR3 runs 15 residues. CDR3 region: CASSSWDRGKYEQYF. The CDR3 DNA reads as TGTGCCAGCAGCTCCTGGGACAGGGGGAAATACGAGCAGTACTTC.